The rows below give T cell receptor beta chains drawn from one sample of a study of blood T cell repertoires in COVID-19. Libraries were prepared by immunoSEQ multiplex PCR; TCRdb keeps only in-frame clonotypes and omits some of them. Here the sample spans under 250,000 clones, roughly 85% being singletons. Sequencing was done on a sample of PBMCs or T cells enriched from blood (not recorded which). Every receptor here comes from a woman in her 50s with acute COVID-19. Each CDR3 is given with its conserved first and last residue. A D gene is named only where the DNA matches it firmly. Rows give clone size only sometimes, using once, few, many, or a class for an expanded clone.

CDR3aa	CDR3nt	d_gene	j_gene	v_gene	abundance
CASSQAGQGAAGNTIYF	TGCGCCAGCAGCCAAGCGGGACAGGGGGCTGCTGGAAACACCATATATTTT	TRBD1	TRBJ1-3	TRBV4-1	-
CASSLQLIDEQFF	TGCGCCAGCAGCTTGCAACTTATCGATGAGCAGTTCTTC	-	TRBJ2-1	TRBV5-1	-
CASSLRGGEQFF	TGTGCCAGCAGCCTCAGAGGGGGTGAGCAGTTCTTC	-	TRBJ2-1	TRBV12-3/TRBV12-4	-
CASSGGSLGQGEAFF	TGTGCCAGTAGTGGAGGGTCACTTGGGCAGGGTGAAGCTTTCTTT	-	TRBJ1-1	TRBV19	-
CASRPNRVSPLHF	TGTGCCAGCAGGCCCAACAGGGTTTCACCCCTCCACTTT	-	TRBJ1-6	TRBV12-3/TRBV12-4	-
CASSSTGGRSEAFF	TGTGCCAGCAGTTCCACAGGGGGTAGGTCTGAAGCTTTCTTT	TRBD1	TRBJ1-1	TRBV7-2	-
CASRAGTGGGYTF	TGTGCCAGCAGGGCAGGGACTGGGGGAGGCTACACCTTC	-	TRBJ1-2	TRBV28	-
CAWGRRGAITDTQYF	TGTGCCTGGGGTCGGCGGGGGGCGATCACAGATACGCAGTATTTT	TRBD2	TRBJ2-3	TRBV30	-
CASNGGITDTQYF	TGTGCCAGCAACGGGGGGATCACAGATACGCAGTATTTT	-	TRBJ2-3	TRBV21-1	-
CASSTGQGDNTEAFF	TGTGCCAGCAGCACCGGACAGGGGGATAACACTGAAGCTTTCTTT	TRBD1	TRBJ1-1	TRBV9	-
CASSLGRTRLSSNTIYF	TGCGCCAGCAGCTTGGGCAGAACGAGGTTAAGCTCTAACACCATATATTTT	-	TRBJ1-3	TRBV5-1	-
CASSLSDRVGYTF	TGTGCCAGCAGTTTAAGTGACAGGGTTGGCTACACCTTC	TRBD1	TRBJ1-2	TRBV28	-
CAPSEGFNQPQHF	TGTGCCCCCAGTGAGGGATTCAATCAGCCCCAGCATTTT	-	TRBJ1-5	TRBV11-2	-
CASSLAIPQNSGNTIYF	TGCGCCAGCAGCTTGGCCATCCCGCAGAACTCTGGAAACACCATATATTTT	-	TRBJ1-3	TRBV5-1	-
CSASGGMEWGYTF	TGCAGTGCTAGTGGTGGCATGGAGTGGGGCTACACCTTC	-	TRBJ1-2	TRBV20-1	-
CASSQDRLGSSGYTF	TGCGCCAGCAGCCAAGATCGATTGGGCTCGAGCGGCTACACCTTC	-	TRBJ1-2	TRBV4-3	-
CASSLRTGLHNEQFF	TGTGCCAGCAGCCTGAGGACAGGGTTACACAATGAGCAGTTCTTC	TRBD1	TRBJ2-1	TRBV5-6	-
CASSIDRFSGYTF	TGTGCCAGTAGTATCGACAGGTTCTCTGGCTACACCTTC	-	TRBJ1-2	TRBV19	-
CASSSRTGDTEAFF	TGTGCCAGCAGCTCCCGGACAGGGGACACTGAAGCTTTCTTT	TRBD1	TRBJ1-1	TRBV9	few
CAIQPSPTDTQYF	TGTGCCATTCAACCGAGCCCCACAGATACGCAGTATTTT	-	TRBJ2-3	TRBV10-3	-
CASRLGTGNYEQYF	TGTGCCAGTAGGCTCGGGACAGGGAATTACGAGCAGTACTTC	TRBD1	TRBJ2-7	TRBV19	-
CASTTQGKDTQYF	TGTGCCAGCACAACGCAGGGCAAAGATACGCAGTATTTT	-	TRBJ2-3	TRBV3-1/TRBV3-2	-
CASSLVIGQGTSQYF	TGTGCCAGCAGCTTAGTCATAGGACAGGGGACTTCCCAGTACTTC	TRBD1	TRBJ2-5	TRBV7-2	few
CASSVVGSGEQYF	TGTGCCAGCAGCGTAGTTGGTTCGGGGGAGCAGTACTTC	-	TRBJ2-7	TRBV9	-
CASSVTSGGANEQFF	TGTGCCAGCAGTGTCACTAGCGGGGGGGCCAATGAGCAGTTCTTC	TRBD2	TRBJ2-1	TRBV2	-
CSAETGHGYTF	TGCAGTGCAGAGACAGGGCATGGCTACACCTTC	TRBD1	TRBJ1-2	TRBV20-1	once
CASSLGADRPNTEAFF	TGTGCCAGCAGCTTAGGGGCAGACAGGCCTAACACTGAAGCTTTCTTT	-	TRBJ1-1	TRBV11-3	-
CAWSAPGQGLNSPLHF	TGTGCCTGGAGTGCTCCGGGACAGGGACTTAATTCACCCCTCCACTTT	TRBD1	TRBJ1-6	TRBV30	-
CASSQDLKQGLNTEAFF	TGTGCCAGCAGCCAAGATCTGAAACAGGGCCTCAACACTGAAGCTTTCTTT	-	TRBJ1-1	TRBV3-1/TRBV3-2	-
CASSIDVGLKRDTQYF	TGTGCCAGTAGTATAGATGTAGGACTAAAAAGGGATACGCAGTATTTT	-	TRBJ2-3	TRBV19	-
CASRQANTEAFF	TGCGCCAGCAGACAGGCGAACACTGAAGCTTTCTTT	-	TRBJ1-1	TRBV5-1	-
CASSQEPVSTNYGYTF	TGCGCCAGCAGCCAAGAGCCAGTGTCAACTAACTATGGCTACACCTTC	-	TRBJ1-2	TRBV4-3	few
CASRGGREAFF	TGTGCCAGCAGAGGAGGGCGGGAAGCTTTCTTT	-	TRBJ1-1	TRBV6-5	-
CATGGMMRTEAFF	TGTGCCACCGGAGGGATGATGAGGACTGAAGCTTTCTTT	-	TRBJ1-1	TRBV19	-
CASLPGQGAGLETQYF	TGTGCCAGCCTCCCGGGACAGGGGGCGGGATTGGAGACCCAGTACTTC	TRBD1	TRBJ2-5	TRBV7-2	-
CASSQQGESEQFF	TGTGCCAGCAGTCAACAGGGGGAATCGGAGCAGTTCTTC	TRBD1	TRBJ2-1	TRBV25-1	few
CASSEGQTLNQPQHF	TGTGCCAGCAGTGAGGGGCAAACCCTTAATCAGCCCCAGCATTTT	-	TRBJ1-5	TRBV6-1	-
CASSSGTFYNEQFF	TGTGCCAGCAGTTCCGGGACTTTCTACAATGAGCAGTTCTTC	-	TRBJ2-1	TRBV6-5	-
CASSFASGGREKLFF	TGTGCCAGCAGTTTTGCGTCGGGGGGAAGGGAAAAACTGTTTTTT	-	TRBJ1-4	TRBV28	-
CATSPGGEFTEAFF	TGTGCCACCTCCCCTGGAGGGGAATTTACTGAAGCTTTCTTT	-	TRBJ1-1	TRBV2	few
CASTPARGYEQYF	TGTGCCAGCACCCCGGCTCGAGGCTACGAGCAGTACTTC	-	TRBJ2-7	TRBV6-5	-
CASTQPASSEQFF	TGTGCCAGCACCCAACCCGCTAGTAGTGAGCAGTTCTTC	-	TRBJ2-1	TRBV9	-
CASSPGTGGDQPQHF	TGTGCCAGCTCACCCGGGACAGGGGGCGATCAGCCCCAGCATTTT	TRBD1	TRBJ1-5	TRBV18	-
CASSHGGAYTGELFF	TGTGCCAGTAGTCACGGGGGGGCCTACACCGGGGAGCTGTTTTTT	TRBD2	TRBJ2-2	TRBV19	few
CASRRTSGGHNEQFF	TGTGCCAGCAGGAGGACTAGCGGGGGGCATAATGAGCAGTTCTTC	TRBD2	TRBJ2-1	TRBV2	-
CASSQVQGYGYTF	TGTGCCAGCAGCCAAGTTCAGGGGTATGGCTACACCTTC	-	TRBJ1-2	TRBV14	-